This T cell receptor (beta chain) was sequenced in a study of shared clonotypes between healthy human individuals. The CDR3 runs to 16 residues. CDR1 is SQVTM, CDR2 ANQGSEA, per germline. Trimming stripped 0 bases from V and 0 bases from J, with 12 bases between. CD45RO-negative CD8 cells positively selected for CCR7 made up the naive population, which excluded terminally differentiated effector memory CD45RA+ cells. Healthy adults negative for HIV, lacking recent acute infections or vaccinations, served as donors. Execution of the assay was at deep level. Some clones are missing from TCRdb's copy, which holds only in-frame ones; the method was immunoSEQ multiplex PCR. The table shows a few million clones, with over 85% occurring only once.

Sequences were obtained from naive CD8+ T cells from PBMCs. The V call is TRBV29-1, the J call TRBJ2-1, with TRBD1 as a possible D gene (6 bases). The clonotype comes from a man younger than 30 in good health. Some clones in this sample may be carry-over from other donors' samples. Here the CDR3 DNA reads TGCAGCGTTGAAGACCCTTTCAGGGGCTCCTACAATGAGCAGTTCTTC. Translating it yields CSVEDPFRGSYNEQFF.